One sample yielded the 23 T cell receptor beta chains listed below, sequenced in a study of T-cell memory formation after mild COVID-19. TCRdb reprocessed the 5' RACE reads via MiXCR and lists one record per CDR3 protein. In the table there are approximately 12,000 distinct CDR3 sequences, roughly 15% of which are singletons. The sample was PBMCs or a T cell subset sorted from them (not recorded which). These receptors all come from a man between 18 and 35 years old who had mild COVID-19 (a few samples of this study predate the infection). Cell type and time point are not known.

This clonotype came up once. The rearrangement links TRBV5-5 to TRBJ2-1, with TRBD2 identical over 9 bases. CDR3 length: 15 residues. The germline gives CDR1 SGHKS, CDR2 YYEKEE (reference sequence). With V trimmed by 1 base and J by 6 bases, 5 bases remained unmatched. CDR3 DNA: TGTGCCAGCAGCTTGCTAGCGGGATTCGTCAATGAGCAGTTCTTC. This sequence encodes CASSLLAGFVNEQFF.

A few counts support this clonotype. V is TRBV18 and J is TRBJ1-1, with a weak D call TRBD1 (5 bases). The V gene's germline CDR1 is KGHSH and CDR2 LQKENI. The CDR3 extends over 14 amino acids. Trimming stripped 2 bases from V and 2 bases from J, with 9 bases between. The CDR3 sequence: CASSPSDRNTEAFF. The CDR3 DNA is TGTGCCAGCTCACCAAGTGACAGAAACACTGAAGCTTTCTTT.

This clonotype was seen a handful of times. The chain links TRBV29-1 to TRBJ1-1, with TRBD1 as a possible D gene (5 bases). Trimming removed 6 bases at V and 7 bases at J, with 12 bases between. This CDR3 comprises 11 residues. In germline, CDR1 is SQVTM, CDR2 ANQGSEA. CDR3 sequence: CSVSGGIEAFF. CDR3 DNA sequence: TGCAGCGTCTCTGGGGGGATTGAAGCTTTCTTT.

There are many counts of this clonotype. The chain carries TRBV7-4 and TRBJ2-5, with D unresolved. The CDR3 has 13 amino acids. The germline V gene has CDR1 SGHVT and CDR2 SQSDAQ. Deletions cut 7 bases from V and 3 bases from J, with 12 bases between. CDR3 DNA: TGTGCCAGCACCGCGCATGGTGAAGAGACCCAGTACTTC. Amino acid sequence: CASTAHGEETQYF.

The sample holds many counts of this clonotype. V gene TRBV5-8 combines with J gene TRBJ2-2; the D gene is possibly TRBD1 (5 bases). From germline, CDR1 is SGHTS and CDR2 YDEGEE. Between the trimmed V and J ends, which lost 1 base and 1 base, there was a span of 14 bases. This CDR3 contains 17 residues. CDR3 bases: TGTGCCAGCAGCTTGAAGATAGGGGTCGGGAACACCGGGGAGCTGTTTTTT. Its protein is CASSLKIGVGNTGELFF.

There are many counts of this clonotype. The chain has TRBV11-2 and TRBJ2-3, with D uncertain. The germline CDR1 and CDR2 sequences are SGHAT and FQNNGV. The CDR3 is 16 residues long. V lost 1 base and J 2 bases, leaving 13 bases between the germline ends. CDR3 loop: CASSLGLVFVTDTQYF. The DNA of the CDR3 is TGTGCCAGCAGCTTAGGTTTGGTTTTTGTCACAGATACGCAGTATTTT.

This clonotype was seen many times. The V gene is TRBV7-9, the J gene TRBJ1-6, with D hard to call. Germline-derived CDR1 and CDR2 are SEHNR and FQNEAQ (reference sequence). This CDR3 region has 14 residues. Trimming cost V 5 bases and J 10 bases, with 15 bases left between them. CDR3 amino acids: CASSPRLRASPLHF. The CDR3 coding sequence is TGTGCCAGCAGCCCGCGGTTGAGGGCATCACCCCTCCACTTT.

The J gene is TRBJ2-2, the V gene TRBV6-2 or TRBV6-3; TRBD1 matches at 9 bases. The CDR3 sequence is 16 residues long. Losses at the gene ends were 2 bases for V and 5 bases for J; bases not matched to a gene: 6. Germline CDR1 and CDR2: MNHEY and SVGEGT. The CDR3 nucleotides read TGTGCCAGCAGTTACCCGACAGGGGGATCGACCGGGGAGCTGTTTTTT. Amino acid sequence: CASSYPTGGSTGELFF.

V usage is TRBV11-3 and J usage is TRBJ1-1; D is unclear. The germline CDR1 and CDR2 sequences are SGHNT and YENEEA. CDR3 size: 15 residues. Trimming stripped 5 bases from V and 0 bases from J, with 13 bases between. CDR3 nucleotides: TGTGCCAGCAGCCCCACATCCGGGTTGAACACTGAAGCTTTCTTT. This codes for CASSPTSGLNTEAFF.

This clonotype was recorded a few times. This rearrangement joins TRBV9 to TRBJ2-1; D remains unclear. Germline CDR1 SGDLS, CDR2 YYNGEE. This CDR3 is built from 14 residues. V was pared by 0 bases and J by 0 bases, with 4 bases between. CDR3 region: CASSVGSSYNEQFF. CDR3 sequence (DNA): TGTGCCAGCAGCGTAGGGTCCTCCTACAATGAGCAGTTCTTC.

This clonotype was counted at least ten times. The rearrangement links TRBV24-1 to TRBJ2-5; D uncertain. Trimming stripped 1 base from V and 3 bases from J, with 11 bases between. The CDR3 is 15 amino acids. Germline V gene sequence: CDR1 KGHDR, CDR2 SFDVKD. The DNA for the CDR3 is TGTGCCACCAGTGATTTACAAGGTGCCGAAGAGACCCAGTACTTC. Protein: CATSDLQGAEETQYF.

This clonotype appeared many times. This sequence joins TRBV4-3 and TRBJ2-5; TRBD1 might be the D (6 bases). There are 16 residues in the CDR3. Trimming stripped 0 bases from V and 1 base from J, with 12 bases between. The V gene's germline CDR1 is LGHNA and CDR2 YSLEER. The CDR3 loop reads CASSQDLGAGQETQYF. The DNA of the CDR3 is TGCGCCAGCAGCCAAGACTTGGGGGCAGGCCAAGAGACCCAGTACTTC.

A few counts support this clonotype. This chain joins TRBV3-1 and TRBJ1-4; D is undetermined. The V gene lost 4 bases and the J gene lost 10 bases, with 19 bases spanning the gap. Germline CDR1 LGHDT, CDR2 YNNKEL (reference sequence). The CDR3 consists of 15 residues. The CDR3 DNA sequence: TGTGCCAGCAGCCTATCCACCGGGATCCCGGGAAAACTGTTTTTT. Protein sequence: CASSLSTGIPGKLFF. Looking up the rest from reference TRBV3-1 and TRBJ1-4 gives the full variable domain: DTAVSQTPKYLVTQMGNDKSIKCEQNLGHDTMYWYKQDSKKFLKIMFSYNNKELIINETVPNRFSPKSPDKAHLNLHINSLELGDSAVYFCASSLSTGIPGKLFFGSGTQLSVL.

By proportion, this clonotype is medium-sized. The chain recombines TRBV7-6 with TRBJ2-2; D is undetermined. Germline lookup yields CDR1 SGHVS and CDR2 FNYEAQ. The CDR3 is 14 residues long. Trimming removed 2 bases at V and 5 bases at J, with 9 bases between. The DNA of the CDR3 is TGTGCCAGCAGCTTACCCTCAAATACCGGGGAGCTGTTTTTT. Translated: CASSLPSNTGELFF.

In its sample, this clonotype was seen many times. This chain links TRBV5-1 with TRBJ2-2; D is perhaps TRBD1 or TRBD2 (5 bases each). Germline V gene data show CDR1 as SGHRS and CDR2 as YFSETQ. This CDR3 contains 15 residues. The V gene lost 4 bases and the J gene lost 1 base, with 11 bases spanning the gap. The CDR3 bases are TGCGCCAGCAGCCACGGGACGGAGAACACCGGGGAGCTGTTTTTT. This sequence encodes CASSHGTENTGELFF. The complete variable domain, with remaining parts taken from reference TRBV5-1 and TRBJ2-2, reads KAGVTQTPRYLIKTRGQQVTLSCSPISGHRSVSWYQQTPGQGLQFLFEYFSETQRNKGNFPGRFSGRQFSNSRSEMNVSTLELGDSALYLCASSHGTENTGELFFGEGSRLTVL.

This clonotype has at least ten counts. The V gene is TRBV6-5, the J gene TRBJ2-7; the match to TRBD1 covers 7 bases. Germline V gives CDR1 MNHEY, CDR2 SVGAGI. This CDR3 contains 14 residues. J was trimmed by 6 bases and V by 6 bases; bases with no gene match: 11. CDR3 nucleotide sequence: TGTGCCAGCAGCAAGACAGGGAAGGCGTCCGAGCAGTACTTC. It yields the protein CASSKTGKASEQYF.

This clonotype was detected many times. This chain connects TRBV12-3 or TRBV12-4 to TRBJ2-5, with 14 bases lining up with TRBD2. The CDR3 runs to 18 residues. Trimming took 7 bases from V and 1 from J; bases not matched to a gene: 11. CDR3 sequence: CASTHFGTSGGPQETQYF. The CDR3 region has the DNA TGTGCCAGCACTCACTTCGGGACTAGCGGGGGCCCCCAAGAGACCCAGTACTTC.

CDR3 sequence: CASSLVVQKFEKLFF. DNA of the CDR3: TGTGCCAGCAGCTTAGTTGTACAGAAGTTCGAAAAACTGTTTTTT. V and J are TRBV7-2 and TRBJ1-4; D remains ambiguous. This CDR3 has 15 residues. The germline gives CDR1 SGHTA, CDR2 FQGNSA. The ends were cut back, 1 base at V and 8 bases at J, with 14 bases in the middle. Complete variable domain (other parts from reference TRBV7-2 and TRBJ1-4): GAGVSQSPSNKVTEKGKDVELRCDPISGHTALYWYRQSLGQGLEFLIYFQGNSAPDKSGLPSDRFSAERTGGSVSTLTIQRTQQEDSAVYLCASSLVVQKFEKLFFGSGTQLSVL.

This clonotype was detected ten times or more. J is TRBJ2-7 and V is TRBV7-9, with no clear D. Germline V lookup: CDR1 SEHNR, CDR2 FQNEAQ (reference sequence). The CDR3 contains 15 residues. V was cut by 1 base and J by 0 bases, with 10 bases left in between. The DNA of the CDR3 is TGTGCCAGCAGCTTAGGGGGATTGAGCTCCTACGAGCAGTACGTC. Amino acid sequence: CASSLGGLSSYEQYV.

This clonotype was counted only a few times. The chain combines TRBV6-2 or TRBV6-3 with TRBJ1-1; tentative D call: TRBD1 (6 bases). CDR1 and CDR2 (germline): MNHEY, SVGEGT. CDR3 length equals 14 residues. V was shortened by 7 bases and J by 0 bases, with 12 bases between the two germline ends. CDR3 sequence reads: CASTRQGLNTEAFF. DNA for the CDR3: TGTGCCAGCACTCGGCAGGGGTTGAACACTGAAGCTTTCTTT.

This clonotype was seen at least ten times. The chain employs TRBV7-2 and TRBJ2-3, with 10 bases fitting TRBD2. The CDR3 consists of 15 residues. Germline loops: CDR1 SGHTA, CDR2 FQGNSA. The V gene end was trimmed by 3 bases and the J gene end by 4 bases; junction bases not matched to a gene: 4. The CDR3 loop is CASSFSGGRADTQYF. DNA for the CDR3: TGTGCCAGCAGCTTTAGCGGGGGGCGGGCAGATACGCAGTATTTT.

This clonotype came up many times. The V call is TRBV4-3, the J call TRBJ1-1, with 7 bases matching TRBD1. CDR1 LGHNA and CDR2 YSLEER come from the germline V gene. After removal of 4 bases from V and 5 bases from J, the junction contained 7 bases not matched to a gene. The CDR3 covers 14 residues. CDR3 amino acids: CASSPTTGRTEAFF. In DNA form, the CDR3 reads TGCGCCAGCAGCCCTACGACAGGGAGGACTGAAGCTTTCTTT.

The genes are TRBV7-8 and TRBJ2-5, with 8 bases fitting TRBD2. With 7 bases clipped from V and 1 base from J, the junction kept 5 bases outside the gene matches. CDR3 length equals 14 residues. From germline, CDR1 is SGHVS and CDR2 FQNEAQ. DNA of the CDR3: TGTGCCAGCACACCCGCGGGGGGCCAAGAGACCCAGTACTTC. This gives the protein CASTPAGGQETQYF.